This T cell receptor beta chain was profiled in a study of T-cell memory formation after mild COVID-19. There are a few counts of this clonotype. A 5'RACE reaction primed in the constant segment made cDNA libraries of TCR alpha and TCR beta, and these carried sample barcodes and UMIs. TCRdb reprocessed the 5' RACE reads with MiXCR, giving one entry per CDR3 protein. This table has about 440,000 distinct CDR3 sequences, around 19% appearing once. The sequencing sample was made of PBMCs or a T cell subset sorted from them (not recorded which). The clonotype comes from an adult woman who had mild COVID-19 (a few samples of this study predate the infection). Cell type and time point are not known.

CDR3 in amino acids: CASSQGLAGGGEQFF. CDR3 in DNA: TGTGCCAGCAGCCAAGGACTAGCGGGAGGGGGTGAGCAGTTCTTC. The chain joins TRBV14 to TRBJ2-1, with TRBD2 matching over 14 bases. The CDR3 contains 15 residues. Germline CDR1 SGHDN, CDR2 FVKESK. Trimming cost V 1 base and J 9 bases; bases outside gene matches: 2.